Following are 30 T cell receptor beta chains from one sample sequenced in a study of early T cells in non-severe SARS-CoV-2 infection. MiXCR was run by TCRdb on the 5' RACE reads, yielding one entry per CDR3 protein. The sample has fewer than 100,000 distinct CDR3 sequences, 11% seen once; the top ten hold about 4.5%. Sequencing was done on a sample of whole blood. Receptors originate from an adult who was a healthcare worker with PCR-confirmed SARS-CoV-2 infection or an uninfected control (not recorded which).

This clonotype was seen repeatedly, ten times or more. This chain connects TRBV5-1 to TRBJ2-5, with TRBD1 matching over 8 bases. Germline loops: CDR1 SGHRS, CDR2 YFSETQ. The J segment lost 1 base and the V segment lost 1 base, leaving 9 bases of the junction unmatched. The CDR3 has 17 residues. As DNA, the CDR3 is TGCGCCAGCAGCTTGTGGCAGGGGGCGATGAGCCAAGAGACCCAGTACTTC. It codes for CASSLWQGAMSQETQYF.

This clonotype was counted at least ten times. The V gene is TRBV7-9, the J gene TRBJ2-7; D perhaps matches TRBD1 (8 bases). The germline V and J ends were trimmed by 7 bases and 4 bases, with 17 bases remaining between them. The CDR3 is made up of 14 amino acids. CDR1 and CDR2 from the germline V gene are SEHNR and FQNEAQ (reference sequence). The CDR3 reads CASTQQGGFYEQYF. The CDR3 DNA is TGTGCCAGCACCCAACAGGGGGGGTTTTACGAGCAGTACTTC.

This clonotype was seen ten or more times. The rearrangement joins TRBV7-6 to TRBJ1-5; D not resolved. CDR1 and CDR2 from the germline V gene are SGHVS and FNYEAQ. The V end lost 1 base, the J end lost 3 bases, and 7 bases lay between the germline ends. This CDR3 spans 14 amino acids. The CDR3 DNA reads TGTGCCAGCAGCTTAGAGGAATTCAATCAGCCCCAGCATTTT. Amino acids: CASSLEEFNQPQHF.

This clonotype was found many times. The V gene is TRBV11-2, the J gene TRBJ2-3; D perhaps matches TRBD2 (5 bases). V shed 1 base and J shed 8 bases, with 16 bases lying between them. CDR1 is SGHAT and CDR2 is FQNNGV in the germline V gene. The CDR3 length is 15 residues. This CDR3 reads CASSLVGLPSGTQYF. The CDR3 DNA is TGTGCCAGCAGCTTAGTAGGACTCCCCTCGGGTACGCAGTATTTT. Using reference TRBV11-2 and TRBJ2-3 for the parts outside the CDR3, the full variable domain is EAGVAQSPRYKIIEKRQSVAFWCNPISGHATLYWYQQILGQGPKLLIQFQNNGVVDDSQLPKDRFSAERLKGVDSTLKIQPAKLEDSAVYLCASSLVGLPSGTQYFGPGTRLTVL.

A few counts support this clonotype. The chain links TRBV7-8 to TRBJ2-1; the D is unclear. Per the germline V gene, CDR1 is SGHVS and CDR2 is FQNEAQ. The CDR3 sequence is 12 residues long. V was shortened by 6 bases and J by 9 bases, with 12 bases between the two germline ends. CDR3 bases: TGTGCCAGCAGTATTAGGGTGGTTGAGCAGTTCTTC. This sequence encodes CASSIRVVEQFF.

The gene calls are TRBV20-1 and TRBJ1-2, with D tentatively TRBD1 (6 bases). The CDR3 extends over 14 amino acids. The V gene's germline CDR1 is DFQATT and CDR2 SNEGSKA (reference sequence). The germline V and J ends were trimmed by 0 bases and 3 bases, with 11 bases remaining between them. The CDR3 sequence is CSARDPGGDYGYTF. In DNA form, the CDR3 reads TGCAGTGCTAGAGATCCGGGGGGCGACTATGGCTACACCTTC.

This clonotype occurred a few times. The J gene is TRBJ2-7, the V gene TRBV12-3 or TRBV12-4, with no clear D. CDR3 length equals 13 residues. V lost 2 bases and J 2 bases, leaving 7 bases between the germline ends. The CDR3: CASSLKPAYEQYF. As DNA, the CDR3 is TGTGCCAGCAGTTTAAAGCCAGCCTACGAGCAGTACTTC.

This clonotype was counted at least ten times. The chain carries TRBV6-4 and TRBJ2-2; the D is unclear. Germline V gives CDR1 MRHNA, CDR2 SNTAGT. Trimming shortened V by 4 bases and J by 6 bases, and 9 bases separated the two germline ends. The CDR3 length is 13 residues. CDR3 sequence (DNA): TGTGCCAGCAGTGTAGAGGTAGCCGGGGAGCTGTTTTTT. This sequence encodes CASSVEVAGELFF.

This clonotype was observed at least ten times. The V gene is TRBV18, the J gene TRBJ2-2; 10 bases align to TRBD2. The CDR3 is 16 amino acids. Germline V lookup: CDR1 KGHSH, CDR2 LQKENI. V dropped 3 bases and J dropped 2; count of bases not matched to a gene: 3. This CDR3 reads CASSPLAGDNTGELFF. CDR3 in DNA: TGTGCCAGCTCACCCCTAGCGGGGGACAACACCGGGGAGCTGTTTTTT.

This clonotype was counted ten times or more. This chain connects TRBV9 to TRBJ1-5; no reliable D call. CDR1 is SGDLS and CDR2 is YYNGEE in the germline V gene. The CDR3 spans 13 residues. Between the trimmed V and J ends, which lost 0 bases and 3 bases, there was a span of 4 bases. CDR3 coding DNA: TGTGCCAGCAGCGTAGGTAACAATCAGCCCCAGCATTTT. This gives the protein CASSVGNNQPQHF. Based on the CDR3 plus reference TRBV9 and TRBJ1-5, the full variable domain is DSGVTQTPKHLITATGQRVTLRCSPRSGDLSVYWYQQSLDQGLQFLIQYYNGEERAKGNILERFSAQQFPDLHSELNLSSLELGDSALYFCASSVGNNQPQHFGDGTRLSIL.

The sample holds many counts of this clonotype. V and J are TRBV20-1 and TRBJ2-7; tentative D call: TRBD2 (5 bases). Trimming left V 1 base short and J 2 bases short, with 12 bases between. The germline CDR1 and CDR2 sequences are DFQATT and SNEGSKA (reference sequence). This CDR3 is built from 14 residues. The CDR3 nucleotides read TGCAGTGCTAGAGGGACCTCGGGGACCTACGAGCAGTACTTC. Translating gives CSARGTSGTYEQYF.

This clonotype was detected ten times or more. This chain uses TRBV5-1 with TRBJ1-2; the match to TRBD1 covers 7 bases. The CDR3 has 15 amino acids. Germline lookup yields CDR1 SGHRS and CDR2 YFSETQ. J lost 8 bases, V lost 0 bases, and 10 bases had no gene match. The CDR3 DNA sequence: TGCGCCAGCAGCTTGGACCCCACAGGGGCTGGCGGCTACACCTTC. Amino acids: CASSLDPTGAGGYTF.

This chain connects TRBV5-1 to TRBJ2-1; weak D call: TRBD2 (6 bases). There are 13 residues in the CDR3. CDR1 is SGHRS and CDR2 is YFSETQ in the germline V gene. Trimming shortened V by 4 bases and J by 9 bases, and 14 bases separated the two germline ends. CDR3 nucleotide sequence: TGCGCCAGCAGCCGGGAGAAACGGAGTGAGCAGTTCTTC. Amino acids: CASSREKRSEQFF. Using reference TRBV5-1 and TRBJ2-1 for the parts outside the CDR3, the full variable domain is KAGVTQTPRYLIKTRGQQVTLSCSPISGHRSVSWYQQTPGQGLQFLFEYFSETQRNKGNFPGRFSGRQFSNSRSEMNVSTLELGDSALYLCASSREKRSEQFFGPGTRLTVL.

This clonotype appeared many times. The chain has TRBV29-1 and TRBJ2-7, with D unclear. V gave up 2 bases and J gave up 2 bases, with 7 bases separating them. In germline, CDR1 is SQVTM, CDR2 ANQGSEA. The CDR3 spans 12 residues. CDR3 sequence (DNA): TGCAGCGTTGAAAAGGGCCCCTACGAGCAGTACTTC. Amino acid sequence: CSVEKGPYEQYF.

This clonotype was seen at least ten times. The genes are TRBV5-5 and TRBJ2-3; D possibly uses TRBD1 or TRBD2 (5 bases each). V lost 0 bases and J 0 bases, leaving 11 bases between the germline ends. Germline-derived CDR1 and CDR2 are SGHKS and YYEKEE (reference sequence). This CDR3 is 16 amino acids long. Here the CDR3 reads CASSLGGWRSTDTQYF. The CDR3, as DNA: TGTGCCAGCAGCTTGGGGGGGTGGCGGAGCACAGATACGCAGTATTTT.

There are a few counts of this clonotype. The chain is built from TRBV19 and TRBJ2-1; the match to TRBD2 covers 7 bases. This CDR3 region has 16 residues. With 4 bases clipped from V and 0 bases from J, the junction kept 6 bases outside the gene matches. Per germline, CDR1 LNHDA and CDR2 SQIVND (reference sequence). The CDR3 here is CASSKPSGGSYNEQFF. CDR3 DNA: TGTGCCAGTAGTAAACCTTCGGGGGGCTCCTACAATGAGCAGTTCTTC.

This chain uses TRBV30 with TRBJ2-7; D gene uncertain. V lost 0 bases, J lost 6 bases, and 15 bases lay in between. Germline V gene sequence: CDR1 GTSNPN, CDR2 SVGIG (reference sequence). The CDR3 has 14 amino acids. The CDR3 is CAWSVYGTAFEQYF. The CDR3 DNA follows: TGTGCCTGGAGTGTATATGGTACCGCTTTCGAGCAGTACTTC.

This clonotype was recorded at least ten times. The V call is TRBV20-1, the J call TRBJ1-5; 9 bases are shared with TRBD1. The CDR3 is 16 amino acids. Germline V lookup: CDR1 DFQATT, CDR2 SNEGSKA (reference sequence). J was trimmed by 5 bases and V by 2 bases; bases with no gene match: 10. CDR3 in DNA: TGCAGTGCTAGAACCTCCGGGACAGGGCCTCATCAGCCCCAGCATTTT. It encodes CSARTSGTGPHQPQHF.

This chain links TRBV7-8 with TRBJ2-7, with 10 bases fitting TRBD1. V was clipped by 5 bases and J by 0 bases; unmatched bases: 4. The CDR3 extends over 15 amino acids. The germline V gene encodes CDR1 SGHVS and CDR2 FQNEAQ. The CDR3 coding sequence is TGTGCCAGCAGCCAGGACAGGGGGAACTCCTACGAGCAGTACTTC. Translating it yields CASSQDRGNSYEQYF.

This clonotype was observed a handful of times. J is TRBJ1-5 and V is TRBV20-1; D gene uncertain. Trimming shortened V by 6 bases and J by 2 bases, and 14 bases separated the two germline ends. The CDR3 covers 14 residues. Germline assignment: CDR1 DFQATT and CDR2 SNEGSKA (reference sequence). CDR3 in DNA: TGCAGTGCCGAACCGACATTCCGCAATCAGCCCCAGCATTTT. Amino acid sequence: CSAEPTFRNQPQHF.

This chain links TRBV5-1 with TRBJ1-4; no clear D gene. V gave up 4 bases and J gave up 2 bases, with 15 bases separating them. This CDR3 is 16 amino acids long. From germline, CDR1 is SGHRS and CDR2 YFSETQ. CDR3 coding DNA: TGCGCCAGCAGCCCCGAGCCCAGGCCGACTAATGAAAAACTGTTTTTT. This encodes CASSPEPRPTNEKLFF.

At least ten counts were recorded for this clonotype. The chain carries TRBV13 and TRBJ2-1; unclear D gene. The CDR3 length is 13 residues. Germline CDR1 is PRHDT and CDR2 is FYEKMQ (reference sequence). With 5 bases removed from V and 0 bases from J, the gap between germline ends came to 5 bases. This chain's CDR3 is CASSRNSYNEQFF. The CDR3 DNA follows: TGTGCCAGCAGCCGGAACTCCTACAATGAGCAGTTCTTC.

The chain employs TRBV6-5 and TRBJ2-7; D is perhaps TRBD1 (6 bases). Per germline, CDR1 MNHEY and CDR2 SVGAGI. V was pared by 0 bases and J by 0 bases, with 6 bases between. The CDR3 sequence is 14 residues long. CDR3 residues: CASSYSDSSYEQYF. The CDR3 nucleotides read TGTGCCAGCAGTTACTCGGACAGCTCCTACGAGCAGTACTTC.

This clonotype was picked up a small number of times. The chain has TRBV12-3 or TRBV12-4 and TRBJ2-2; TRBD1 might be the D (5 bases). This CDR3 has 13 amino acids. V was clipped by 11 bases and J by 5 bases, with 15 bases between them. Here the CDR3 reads CAGASSRTGELFF. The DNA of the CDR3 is TGTGCCGGGGCCTCCTCGAGAACCGGGGAGCTGTTTTTT.

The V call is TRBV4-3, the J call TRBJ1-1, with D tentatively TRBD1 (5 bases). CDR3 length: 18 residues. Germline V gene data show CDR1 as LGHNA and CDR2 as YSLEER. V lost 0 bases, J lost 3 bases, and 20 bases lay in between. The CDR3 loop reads CASSQDGARRVGDTEAFF. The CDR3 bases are TGCGCCAGCAGCCAAGATGGGGCGAGGAGGGTGGGAGACACTGAAGCTTTCTTT.

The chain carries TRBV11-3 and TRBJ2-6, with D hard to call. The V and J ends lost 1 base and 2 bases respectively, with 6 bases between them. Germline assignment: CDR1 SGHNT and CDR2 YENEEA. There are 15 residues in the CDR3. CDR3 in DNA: TGTGCCAGCAGCTTAGTCTTGGCTGGGGCCAACGTCCTGACTTTC. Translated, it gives CASSLVLAGANVLTF. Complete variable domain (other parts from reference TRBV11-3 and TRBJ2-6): EAGVVQSPRYKIIEKKQPVAFWCNPISGHNTLYWYLQNLGQGPELLIRYENEEAVDDSQLPKDRFSAERLKGVDSTLKIQPAELGDSAVYLCASSLVLAGANVLTFGAGSRLTVL.

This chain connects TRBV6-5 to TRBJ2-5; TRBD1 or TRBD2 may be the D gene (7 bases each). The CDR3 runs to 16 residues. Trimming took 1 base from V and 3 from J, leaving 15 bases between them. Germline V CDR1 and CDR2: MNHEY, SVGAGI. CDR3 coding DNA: TGTGCCAGCAGTTACTTGGGAGGGGGCGCGGAAGAGACCCAGTACTTC. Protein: CASSYLGGGAEETQYF.

The CDR3 coding sequence is TGTGCCAGCACCGAGAGGGGGCGGGATTGGTGGACTGAAGCTTTCTTT. Protein product: CASTERGRDWWTEAFF. J is TRBJ1-1 and V is TRBV6-6; the match to TRBD1 covers 7 bases. This CDR3 spans 16 amino acids. The ends lost 7 bases at V and 5 bases at J; junction bases unmatched: 16. Germline V CDR1 and CDR2: MNHNY, SVGAGI (reference sequence).

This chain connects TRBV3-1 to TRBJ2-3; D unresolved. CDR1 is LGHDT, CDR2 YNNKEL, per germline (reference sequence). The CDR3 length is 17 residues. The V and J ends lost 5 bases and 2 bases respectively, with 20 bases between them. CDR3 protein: CASSYRSPYLNTDTQYF. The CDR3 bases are TGTGCCAGCAGCTACCGGTCGCCTTACCTTAACACAGATACGCAGTATTTT.

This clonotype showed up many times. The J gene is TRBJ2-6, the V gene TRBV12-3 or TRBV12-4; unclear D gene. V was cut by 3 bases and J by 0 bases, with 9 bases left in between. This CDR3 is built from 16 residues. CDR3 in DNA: TGTGCCAGCAGTTTGATCCAGCTCTCTGGGGCCAACGTCCTGACTTTC. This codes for CASSLIQLSGANVLTF.